Following are 19 T cell receptor beta chains from one sample sequenced in a study of T cell responses to AZD1222 COVID-19 vaccine. Measured with immunoSEQ multiplex PCR; TCRdb has only the in-frame clones, and not every one. The sample has roughly 150,000 clones; roughly 92% are singletons. The sequencing here drew on peripheral blood, taken 28 days after the second AZD1222 dose. The source of these receptors is an adult who received the AZD1222 COVID-19 vaccine.

V usage is TRBV13 and J usage is TRBJ2-5; 11 bases fit TRBD2. Losses at the gene ends were 2 bases for V and 6 bases for J; bases not matched to a gene: 8. The CDR3 has 16 residues. CDR1 is PRHDT and CDR2 is FYEKMQ in the germline V gene (reference sequence). The CDR3 nucleotides are TGTGCCAGCAGCTTAAATAGCGGGAGGGCCCGGCAGACCCAGTACTTC. Translating it yields CASSLNSGRARQTQYF.

The chain combines TRBV4-2 with TRBJ2-1; D is uncertain. The germline V gene encodes CDR1 LGHNA and CDR2 YNFKEQ. CDR3 length: 15 amino acids. Between the trimmed V and J ends, which lost 0 bases and 0 bases, there was a span of 6 bases. The CDR3 protein is CASSQDLVSYNEQFF. DNA for the CDR3: TGTGCCAGCAGCCAAGACCTCGTCTCCTACAATGAGCAGTTCTTC.

The chain carries TRBV12-3 or TRBV12-4 and TRBJ2-7, with D hard to call. There are 11 residues in the CDR3. V was shortened by 2 bases and J by 6 bases, with 5 bases between the two germline ends. The CDR3 reads CASSLRSEQYF. CDR3 sequence (DNA): TGTGCCAGCAGTTTACGGAGCGAGCAGTACTTC.

This clone was seen once. V usage is TRBV19 and J usage is TRBJ2-2; tentatively, D is TRBD1 (6 bases). In germline, CDR1 is LNHDA, CDR2 SQIVND (reference sequence). This CDR3 has 14 amino acids. The V end lost 6 bases, the J end lost 3 bases, and 11 bases lay between the germline ends. CDR3 sequence reads: CASSPGQHTGELFF. DNA for the CDR3: TGTGCCAGTAGCCCGGGACAACACACCGGGGAGCTGTTTTTT.

The chain carries TRBV7-9 and TRBJ2-3; 13 bases agree with TRBD2. The ends lost 2 bases at V and 7 bases at J; junction bases unmatched: 6. The CDR3 sequence is 16 residues long. Per germline, CDR1 SEHNR and CDR2 FQNEAQ (reference sequence). CDR3 nucleotides: TGTGCCAGCAGCTTAACACGACTAGCGGGAGGAAATACGCAGTATTTT. Translated: CASSLTRLAGGNTQYF.

The chain recombines TRBV9 with TRBJ2-7, with TRBD1 identical over 10 bases. The CDR3 has 15 residues. CDR1 is SGDLS, CDR2 YYNGEE, per germline. The V gene end was trimmed by 2 bases and the J gene end by 2 bases; junction bases not matched to a gene: 4. Here the CDR3 DNA reads TGTGCCAGCAGCGTCGGGGGACAGGGGCCCTACGAGCAGTACTTC. It is translated as CASSVGGQGPYEQYF.

The chain recombines TRBV12-3 or TRBV12-4 with TRBJ1-3; no reliable D call. The ends were cut back, 6 bases at V and 4 bases at J, with 10 bases in the middle. The length of the CDR3 is 13 residues. For the CDR3, the DNA is TGTGCCAGCAGCCGCCAGGCGGGAAACACCATATATTTT. It is translated as CASSRQAGNTIYF.

V gene TRBV3-1 (or the pseudogene TRBV3-2) combines with J gene TRBJ1-1; D ambiguous. CDR1 and CDR2 from the germline V gene are LGHDT and YNNKEL (reference sequence). The V and J ends lost 3 bases and 7 bases respectively, with 9 bases between them. The CDR3 loop spans 12 amino acids. The CDR3 DNA is TGTGCCAGCAGCCAGACGCAGAATGAAGCTTTCTTT. This gives the protein CASSQTQNEAFF.

The chain carries TRBV7-8 and TRBJ1-5, with D unresolved. Germline V gene sequence: CDR1 SGHVS, CDR2 FQNEAQ. The CDR3 loop spans 15 amino acids. Trimming pared 1 base from V and 0 bases from J, leaving 7 bases between. The CDR3 spells CASSLEEHSNQPQHF. The CDR3 DNA reads as TGTGCCAGCAGCTTAGAAGAGCATAGCAATCAGCCCCAGCATTTT.

The rearrangement joins TRBV5-1 to TRBJ1-2; D is ambiguous. V lost 0 bases to trimming and J lost 0 bases, with 9 bases between them. The CDR3 loop spans 15 amino acids. CDR1 and CDR2 from the germline V gene are SGHRS and YFSETQ. The CDR3 bases are TGCGCCAGCAGCTTGGTCCAGGAAACTAACTATGGCTACACCTTC. This translates into CASSLVQETNYGYTF.

This rearrangement joins TRBV7-3 to TRBJ2-3, with D possibly TRBD2 on 6 matching bases. Trimming pared 5 bases from V and 6 bases from J, leaving 15 bases between. The CDR3 length is 14 residues. Per the germline V gene, CDR1 is SGHTA and CDR2 is FQGTGA. CDR3 sequence: CASSPGGLLDTQYF. For the CDR3, the DNA is TGTGCCAGCAGCCCCGGGGGACTTCTCGATACGCAGTATTTT.

The rearrangement uses TRBV18 and TRBJ1-2, with 7 bases that match TRBD1. CDR1 and CDR2 from the germline V gene are KGHSH and LQKENI. With V trimmed by 4 bases and J by 3 bases, 8 bases remained unmatched. CDR3 length: 15 residues. CDR3 sequence: CASSLQGRVDYGYTF. For the CDR3, the DNA is TGTGCCAGCTCACTACAGGGGCGCGTGGACTATGGCTACACCTTC.

V is TRBV30 and J is TRBJ1-1; 7 bases line up with TRBD1. The germline V gene has CDR1 GTSNPN and CDR2 SVGIG (reference sequence). The ends lost 5 bases at V and 4 bases at J; junction bases unmatched: 10. The CDR3 contains 14 residues. DNA for the CDR3: TGTGCCTGGGGACTGAAGGGACAGCCCACTGAAGCTTTCTTT. It codes for CAWGLKGQPTEAFF. The full variable domain, completed using reference TRBV30 and TRBJ1-1, is SQTIHQWPATLVQPVGSPLSLECTVEGTSNPNLYWYRQAAGRGLQLLFYSVGIGQISSEVPQNLSASRPQDRQFILSSKKLLLSDSGFYLCAWGLKGQPTEAFFGQGTRLTVV.

This chain connects TRBV10-2 to TRBJ1-1; D unclear. The CDR3 is 14 amino acids. Trimming left V 5 bases short and J 7 bases short, with 17 bases between. Germline lookup yields CDR1 WSHSY and CDR2 SAAADI. In DNA, the CDR3 is TGCGCCAGCAGTACCAAGGTGCGGCAGGTTGAAGCTTTCTTT. The encoded protein is CASSTKVRQVEAFF.

V usage is TRBV10-3 and J usage is TRBJ1-3; a possible D gene is TRBD1 (5 bases). Germline CDR1 ENHRY, CDR2 SYGVKD. The ends were cut back, 10 bases at V and 0 bases at J, with 22 bases in the middle. The CDR3 runs to 17 residues. Written as DNA, the CDR3 is TGTGCCACCATAGGCGGGGCAGGTACGGCCTCTGGAAACACCATATATTTT. Its translation: CATIGGAGTASGNTIYF.

The rearrangement links TRBV4-3 to TRBJ2-7, with 9 bases matching TRBD2. Germline trimming cut 1 base from V and 3 bases from J; bases unmatched to any gene: 7. Germline-derived CDR1 and CDR2 are LGHNA and YSLEER. The CDR3 is 16 amino acids. As DNA, the CDR3 is TGCGCCAGCAGCCAAGTCGTCAAGCGGGAGGACTACGAGCAGTACTTC. This gives the protein CASSQVVKREDYEQYF.

The chain is built from TRBV27 and TRBJ2-1, with TRBD2 identical over 9 bases. V was pared by 0 bases and J by 9 bases, with 6 bases of the junction left unmatched. Germline lookup yields CDR1 MNHEY and CDR2 SMNVEV (reference sequence). The CDR3 extends over 15 amino acids. The chain's CDR3 is CASSLSSGGSREQFF. In DNA, the CDR3 is TGTGCCAGCAGTTTATCTAGCGGGGGTTCCCGTGAGCAGTTCTTC.

The chain employs TRBV5-1 and TRBJ2-2, with D uncertain. The CDR3 is made up of 15 amino acids. Germline V gene data show CDR1 as SGHRS and CDR2 as YFSETQ. Trimming removed 1 base at V and 5 bases at J, with 12 bases between. In DNA, the CDR3 is TGCGCCAGCAGCTTGCTCCCAGAGGTGACCGGGGAGCTGTTTTTT. This translates into CASSLLPEVTGELFF.

This clone came up a few times. The CDR3 sequence is CASSQINLVHSNEQFF. CDR3 nucleotides: TGCGCCAGCAGCCAAATAAACTTGGTCCACTCCAATGAGCAGTTCTTC. This sequence joins TRBV4-1 and TRBJ2-1, with D unclear. The CDR3 spans 16 residues. Germline lookup yields CDR1 MGHRA and CDR2 YSYEKL. Trimming left V 2 bases short and J 6 bases short, with 17 bases between.